The 20 T cell receptor beta chains reported below all come from one sample, sequenced in a study of blood T cell repertoires in COVID-19. Sequenced by immunoSEQ multiplex PCR; TCRdb stores in-frame clones only, minus some. This sample yields approximately 280,000 clones, of which roughly 89% are seen a single time; less than 2% belongs to the top ten. Input material: PBMCs or T cells enriched from blood (not recorded which). All receptors come from a young woman with acute COVID-19.

The V call is TRBV29-1, the J call TRBJ2-1; TRBD2 might be the D (6 bases). This CDR3 is 13 amino acids long. From germline, CDR1 is SQVTM and CDR2 ANQGSEA. V shed 3 bases and J shed 9 bases, with 15 bases lying between them. The CDR3, as DNA: TGCAGCGTTGATATCCAGGGAGGACGTGAGCAGTTCTTC. This gives the protein CSVDIQGGREQFF.

The CDR3 bases are TGTGCCAGTAGCGGGAGTGAAAAGACCCAGTACTTC. Its protein is CASSGSEKTQYF. V gene TRBV19 combines with J gene TRBJ2-5, with D tentatively TRBD2 (6 bases). Trimming stripped 6 bases from V and 6 bases from J, with 11 bases between. Germline values: CDR1 LNHDA, CDR2 SQIVND (reference sequence). The CDR3 is made up of 12 amino acids.

This chain uses TRBV19 with TRBJ1-2; D not certain. The V end lost 5 bases, the J end lost 4 bases, and 14 bases lay between the germline ends. Germline CDR1 reads LNHDA; CDR2 reads SQIVND (reference sequence). The CDR3 contains 14 residues. The DNA of the CDR3 is TGTGCCAGTAGTCCCCCGGGAGGCGGCTATGGCTACACCTTC. This translates into CASSPPGGGYGYTF.

This clone was observed a single time. The V gene is TRBV2, the J gene TRBJ1-2, with 7 bases matching TRBD1. The CDR3 runs to 14 residues. V shed 6 bases, J shed 4 bases, and the junction held 8 bases outside the gene matches. Germline CDR1 reads SNHLY; CDR2 reads FYNNEI. For the CDR3, the DNA is TGTGCCAGCAGAGAGACAGGGCCCTCCTATGGCTACACCTTC. It codes for CASRETGPSYGYTF. The whole variable domain, filled in from reference TRBV2 and TRBJ1-2, reads EPEVTQTPSHQVTQMGQEVILRCVPISNHLYFYWYRQILGQKVEFLVSFYNNEISEKSEIFDDQFSVERPDGSNFTLKIRSTKLEDSAMYFCASRETGPSYGYTFGSGTRLTVV.

The chain combines TRBV5-6 with TRBJ2-7; 9 nucleotides match TRBD2. Germline CDR1 and CDR2: SGHDT and YYEEEE. V gave up 6 bases and J gave up 3 bases; unmatched junction bases: 7. The CDR3 length is 14 residues. The CDR3 DNA reads TGTGCCAGCACCAGACTAGCGGAGCACTACGAGCAGTACTTC. It yields the protein CASTRLAEHYEQYF.

The V gene is TRBV24-1, the J gene TRBJ2-1; a weak D match, TRBD2 (6 bases). V was pared by 3 bases and J by 5 bases, with 19 bases between. This CDR3 has 17 amino acids. Germline CDR1 and CDR2: KGHDR and SFDVKD. CDR3 protein: CATSDPKGTRGNNEQFF. The CDR3 DNA sequence: TGTGCCACCAGTGATCCAAAGGGAACGCGCGGGAACAATGAGCAGTTCTTC.

The chain employs TRBV14 and TRBJ1-3, with a possible D match to TRBD1 (6 bases). V was trimmed by 2 bases and J by 0 bases, leaving 11 bases between them. Germline V gene sequence: CDR1 SGHDN, CDR2 FVKESK. CDR3 length equals 16 residues. CDR3 in amino acids: CASSQNRVHSGNTIYF. The CDR3 coding sequence is TGTGCCAGCAGCCAAAACAGGGTTCACTCTGGAAACACCATATATTTT.

The rearrangement joins TRBV18 to TRBJ2-3, with a tentative D call TRBD2 (6 bases). CDR1 and CDR2 (germline): KGHSH, LQKENI. The V gene lost 2 bases and the J gene lost 6 bases, with 12 bases spanning the gap. The CDR3 covers 14 residues. The CDR3 DNA follows: TGTGCCAGCTCACCAACCGGGAGCGCGGATACGCAGTATTTT. Translated: CASSPTGSADTQYF.

The V and J genes are TRBV24-1 and TRBJ2-3; D is unresolved. The germline gives CDR1 KGHDR, CDR2 SFDVKD. This CDR3 region has 14 residues. Trimming took off 3 bases at V and 5 bases at J, with 11 bases between the two ends. Here the CDR3 reads CATSDRSQVDTQYF. For the CDR3, the DNA is TGTGCCACCAGTGATAGATCTCAGGTAGATACGCAGTATTTT.

The V gene is TRBV7-9, the J gene TRBJ1-5, with a possible D match to TRBD1 (5 bases). Trimming took 6 bases from V and 9 from J, leaving 12 bases between them. This CDR3 spans 12 amino acids. CDR1 is SEHNR and CDR2 is FQNEAQ in the germline V gene (reference sequence). Written as DNA, the CDR3 is TGTGCCAGCAGGGGACCGGAGGGGCCCCAGCATTTT. It codes for CASRGPEGPQHF.

About this clone: This specimen includes other DNA sequences encoding the same CDR3. This chain links TRBV29-1 with TRBJ1-2; TRBD1 agrees at 8 bases. V trimming: 3 bases; J trimming: 8 bases; junction bases outside the gene matches: 5. Germline CDR1 is SQVTM and CDR2 is ANQGSEA. This CDR3 is 12 amino acids long. CDR3 nucleotides: TGCAGCGTTGACGGACAGGGCGGCGGCTACACCTTC. It encodes CSVDGQGGGYTF.

This clone occurred once. This rearrangement joins TRBV6-5 to TRBJ2-5, with a tentative D call TRBD1 (6 bases). Germline V gene lookup returns CDR1 MNHEY and CDR2 SVGAGI. This CDR3 comprises 14 residues. V was clipped by 6 bases and J by 2 bases, with 13 bases between them. In DNA form, the CDR3 reads TGTGCCAGCAGGAAAGCCGGGACACAAGAGACCCAGTACTTC. It is translated as CASRKAGTQETQYF.

V gene TRBV3-1 (or the pseudogene TRBV3-2) combines with J gene TRBJ2-7; 12 bases align to TRBD2. Germline V gene lookup returns CDR1 LGHDT and CDR2 YNNKEL (reference sequence). Trimming cost V 4 bases and J 3 bases; bases outside gene matches: 13. The CDR3 loop spans 18 amino acids. The CDR3 sequence is CASSRHGLAGSNNYEQYF. CDR3 coding DNA: TGTGCCAGCAGCCGCCACGGACTAGCGGGAAGCAATAACTACGAGCAGTACTTC.

V and J are TRBV27 and TRBJ2-1; TRBD1 agrees at 10 bases. The CDR3 runs 16 residues. Germline V gene data show CDR1 as MNHEY and CDR2 as SMNVEV (reference sequence). After removal of 5 bases from V and 5 bases from J, the junction contained 9 bases not matched to a gene. CDR3 DNA sequence: TGTGCCAGCAGTCCACTGACAGGGGGCTATCACAATGAGCAGTTCTTC. Its translation is CASSPLTGGYHNEQFF.

The chain combines TRBV14 with TRBJ2-2, with D perhaps TRBD2 (6 bases). Germline CDR1 reads SGHDN; CDR2 reads FVKESK. The CDR3 runs to 15 residues. V was trimmed by 4 bases and J by 4 bases, leaving 13 bases between them. This chain's CDR3 is CASSLRDFPTGELFF. For the CDR3, the DNA is TGTGCCAGCAGCCTCCGGGACTTTCCCACCGGGGAGCTGTTTTTT.

This chain uses TRBV10-3 with TRBJ1-5; D gene ambiguous. The CDR3 contains 16 residues. Deletions cut 3 bases from V and 1 base from J, with 13 bases between. Germline loops: CDR1 ENHRY, CDR2 SYGVKD. The CDR3 bases are TGTGCCATCAGTGACTTGGAGGTCACCAGCAATCAGCCCCAGCATTTT. This translates into CAISDLEVTSNQPQHF.

This clone showed up just once. The CDR3 DNA reads as TGCGCCAGCAGCTTGGCGTTTTCAGGGGTCTACGAGCAGTACTTC. It encodes CASSLAFSGVYEQYF. The chain employs TRBV5-1 and TRBJ2-7; tentatively, D is TRBD1 (6 bases). This CDR3 is built from 15 residues. In germline, CDR1 is SGHRS, CDR2 YFSETQ. Trimming shortened V by 0 bases and J by 3 bases, and 13 bases separated the two germline ends. Based on the CDR3 plus reference TRBV5-1 and TRBJ2-7, the full variable domain is KAGVTQTPRYLIKTRGQQVTLSCSPISGHRSVSWYQQTPGQGLQFLFEYFSETQRNKGNFPGRFSGRQFSNSRSEMNVSTLELGDSALYLCASSLAFSGVYEQYFGPGTRLTVT.

This clone was recorded only once. The gene calls are TRBV5-1 and TRBJ1-4; TRBD1 might be the D (5 bases). The CDR3 consists of 15 residues. The germline CDR1 and CDR2 sequences are SGHRS and YFSETQ. V was cut by 1 base and J by 2 bases, with 9 bases left in between. The CDR3 DNA is TGCGCCAGCAGCTTGTATAAGGGGACTAATGAAAAACTGTTTTTT. Its protein product is CASSLYKGTNEKLFF.

The rearrangement links TRBV18 to TRBJ2-6; D is possibly TRBD2 (5 bases). V lost 0 bases, J lost 0 bases, and 9 bases lay in between. Germline values: CDR1 KGHSH, CDR2 LQKENI. The CDR3 has 17 amino acids. CDR3 nucleotides: TGTGCCAGCTCACCACCTTCGGGGTCCTCTGGGGCCAACGTCCTGACTTTC. Translation gives CASSPPSGSSGANVLTF.

This chain connects TRBV11-2 to TRBJ1-4; 8 nucleotides match TRBD1. This CDR3 contains 19 residues. Germline values: CDR1 SGHAT, CDR2 FQNNGV. Unmatched junction bases numbered 15, after V lost 1 base and J lost 5 bases. The CDR3 protein is CASSLAGGTGAWVNEKLFF. The CDR3, as DNA: TGTGCCAGCAGCTTAGCAGGAGGGACAGGAGCCTGGGTCAATGAAAAACTGTTTTTT.